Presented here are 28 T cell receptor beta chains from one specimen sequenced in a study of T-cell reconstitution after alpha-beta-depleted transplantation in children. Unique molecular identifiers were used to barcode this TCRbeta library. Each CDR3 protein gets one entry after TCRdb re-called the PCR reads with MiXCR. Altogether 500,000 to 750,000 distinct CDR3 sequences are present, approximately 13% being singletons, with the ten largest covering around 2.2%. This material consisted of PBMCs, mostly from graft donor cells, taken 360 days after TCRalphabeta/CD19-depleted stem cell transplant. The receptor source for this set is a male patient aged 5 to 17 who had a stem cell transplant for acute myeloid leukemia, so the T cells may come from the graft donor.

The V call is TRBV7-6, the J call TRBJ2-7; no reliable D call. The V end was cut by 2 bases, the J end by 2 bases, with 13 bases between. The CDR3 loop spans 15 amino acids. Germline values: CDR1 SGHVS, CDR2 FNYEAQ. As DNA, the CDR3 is TGTGCCAGCAGCTTAAGGCCTGGTAGAACCTACGAGCAGTACTTC. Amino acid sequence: CASSLRPGRTYEQYF.

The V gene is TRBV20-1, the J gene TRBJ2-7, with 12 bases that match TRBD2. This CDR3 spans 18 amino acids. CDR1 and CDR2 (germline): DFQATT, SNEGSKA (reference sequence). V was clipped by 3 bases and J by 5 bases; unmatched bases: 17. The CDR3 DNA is TGCAGTGCTAGTCCCCGAGGGCTAGCGGGAGGGCCTTCAAACGAGCAGTACTTC. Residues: CSASPRGLAGGPSNEQYF.

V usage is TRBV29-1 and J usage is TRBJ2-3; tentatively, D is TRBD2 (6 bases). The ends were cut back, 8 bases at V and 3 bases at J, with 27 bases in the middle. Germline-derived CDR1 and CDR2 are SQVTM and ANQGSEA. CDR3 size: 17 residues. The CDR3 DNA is TGCAGCTTCCGGAACCCCAGTCTAGCGCCCTGGACAGATACGCAGTATTTT. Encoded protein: CSFRNPSLAPWTDTQYF.

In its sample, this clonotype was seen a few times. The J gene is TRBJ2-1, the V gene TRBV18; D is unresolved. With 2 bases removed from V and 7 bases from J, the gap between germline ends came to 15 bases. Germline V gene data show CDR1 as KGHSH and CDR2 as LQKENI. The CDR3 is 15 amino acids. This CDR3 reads CASSPLPRNKNEQFF. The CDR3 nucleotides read TGTGCCAGCTCACCATTGCCACGGAATAAGAATGAGCAGTTCTTC.

The CDR3 DNA is TGCAGCGTTGAACATGGGCAGGGAATGGTGCAGTTCTTC. Translated: CSVEHGQGMVQFF. The chain couples TRBV29-1 to TRBJ2-1; possibly TRBD1 for D (5 bases). This CDR3 region has 13 residues. The V and J ends lost 2 bases and 12 bases respectively, with 17 bases between them. Per the germline V gene, CDR1 is SQVTM and CDR2 is ANQGSEA.

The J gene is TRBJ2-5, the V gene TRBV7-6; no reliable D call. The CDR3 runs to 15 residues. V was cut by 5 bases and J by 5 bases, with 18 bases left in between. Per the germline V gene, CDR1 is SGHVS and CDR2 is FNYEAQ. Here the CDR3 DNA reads TGTGCCAGCAGCCCTGGTCGTGGTAGCTCGGAGACCCAGTACTTC. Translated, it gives CASSPGRGSSETQYF.

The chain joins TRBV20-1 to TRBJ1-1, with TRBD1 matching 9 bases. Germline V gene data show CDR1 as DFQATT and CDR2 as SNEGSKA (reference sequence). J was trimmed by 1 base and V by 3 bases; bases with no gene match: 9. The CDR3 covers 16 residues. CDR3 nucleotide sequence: TGCAGTGCTAGGGTCGCAGACAGGGGGAGGAACACTGAAGCTTTCTTT. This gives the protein CSARVADRGRNTEAFF.

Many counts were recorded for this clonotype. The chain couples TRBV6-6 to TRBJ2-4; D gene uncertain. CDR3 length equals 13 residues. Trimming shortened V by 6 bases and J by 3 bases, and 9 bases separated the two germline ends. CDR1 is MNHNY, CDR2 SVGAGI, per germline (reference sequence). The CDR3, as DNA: TGTGCCAGCAGCCCAGGATTCAAAAACATTCAGTACTTC. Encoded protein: CASSPGFKNIQYF.

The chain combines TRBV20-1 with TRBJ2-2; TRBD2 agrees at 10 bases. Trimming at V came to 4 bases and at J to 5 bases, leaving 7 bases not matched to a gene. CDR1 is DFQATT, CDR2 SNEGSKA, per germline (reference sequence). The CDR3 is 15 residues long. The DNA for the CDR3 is TGCAGTGCTACCGGGACTAGCGTTCGGACCGGGGAGCTGTTTTTT. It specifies CSATGTSVRTGELFF.

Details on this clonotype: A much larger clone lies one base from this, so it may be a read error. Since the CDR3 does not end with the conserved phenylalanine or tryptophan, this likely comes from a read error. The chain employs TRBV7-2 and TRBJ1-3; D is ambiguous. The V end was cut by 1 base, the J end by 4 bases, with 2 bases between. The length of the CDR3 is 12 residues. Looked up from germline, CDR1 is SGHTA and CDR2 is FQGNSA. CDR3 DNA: TGTGCCAGCAGCTTAGGAGGAAACACCATATATTAT. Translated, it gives CASSLGGNTIYY.

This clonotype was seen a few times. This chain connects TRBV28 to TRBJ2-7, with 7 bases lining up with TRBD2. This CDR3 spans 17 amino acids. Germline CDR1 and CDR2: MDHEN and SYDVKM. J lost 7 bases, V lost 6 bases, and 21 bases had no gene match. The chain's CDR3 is CASSPYPPRAGSGEQYF. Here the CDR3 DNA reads TGTGCCAGCAGCCCCTATCCGCCCCGAGCGGGATCCGGGGAGCAGTACTTC. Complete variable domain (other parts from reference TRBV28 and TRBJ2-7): DVKVTQSSRYLVKRTGEKVFLECVQDMDHENMFWYRQDPGLGLRLIYFSYDVKMKEKGDIPEGYSVSREKKERFSLILESASTNQTSMYLCASSPYPPRAGSGEQYFGPGTRLTVT.

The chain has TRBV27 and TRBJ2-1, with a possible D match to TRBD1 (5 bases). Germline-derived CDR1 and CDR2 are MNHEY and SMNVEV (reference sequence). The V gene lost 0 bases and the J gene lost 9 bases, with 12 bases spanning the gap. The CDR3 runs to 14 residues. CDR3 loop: CASSLSLGALEQFF. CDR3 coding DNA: TGTGCCAGCAGTTTATCGCTAGGGGCTCTTGAGCAGTTCTTC.

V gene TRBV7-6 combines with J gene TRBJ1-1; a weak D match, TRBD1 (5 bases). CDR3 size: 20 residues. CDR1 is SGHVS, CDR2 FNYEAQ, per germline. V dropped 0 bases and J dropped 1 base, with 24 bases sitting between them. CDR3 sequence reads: CASSLAPLFVRTRKNTEAFF. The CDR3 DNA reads TGTGCCAGCAGCTTAGCGCCCCTTTTTGTTAGGACACGCAAGAACACTGAAGCTTTCTTT.

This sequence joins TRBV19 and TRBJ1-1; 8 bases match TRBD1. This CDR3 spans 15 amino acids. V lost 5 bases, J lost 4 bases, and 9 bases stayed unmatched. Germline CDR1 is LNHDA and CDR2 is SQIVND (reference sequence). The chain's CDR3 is CASSPLDRDSTEAFF. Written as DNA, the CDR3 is TGTGCCAGTAGTCCTCTGGACAGGGATTCCACTGAAGCTTTCTTT.

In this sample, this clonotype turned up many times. The DNA of the CDR3 is TGCAGCGTTGGGGACGGCCCTTACGAGCAGTACTTC. This codes for CSVGDGPYEQYF. V is TRBV29-1 and J is TRBJ2-7; TRBD1 or TRBD2 may be the D gene (5 bases each). The CDR3 has 12 amino acids. The V and J ends lost 4 bases and 4 bases respectively, with 11 bases between them. The V gene's germline CDR1 is SQVTM and CDR2 ANQGSEA.

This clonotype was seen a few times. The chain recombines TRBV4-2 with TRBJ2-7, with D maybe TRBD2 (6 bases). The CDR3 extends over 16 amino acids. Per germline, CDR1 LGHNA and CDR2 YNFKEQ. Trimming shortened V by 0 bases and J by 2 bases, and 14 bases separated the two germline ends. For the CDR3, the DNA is TGTGCCAGCAGCCAAGATCCTGGCGGGGCCCCCTACGAGCAGTACTTC. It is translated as CASSQDPGGAPYEQYF.

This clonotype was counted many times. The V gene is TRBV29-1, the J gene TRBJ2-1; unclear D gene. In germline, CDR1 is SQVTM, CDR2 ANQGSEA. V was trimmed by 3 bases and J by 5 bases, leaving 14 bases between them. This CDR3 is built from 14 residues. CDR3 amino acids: CSVEGGSWNNEQFF. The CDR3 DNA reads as TGCAGCGTTGAGGGTGGAAGTTGGAACAATGAGCAGTTCTTC.

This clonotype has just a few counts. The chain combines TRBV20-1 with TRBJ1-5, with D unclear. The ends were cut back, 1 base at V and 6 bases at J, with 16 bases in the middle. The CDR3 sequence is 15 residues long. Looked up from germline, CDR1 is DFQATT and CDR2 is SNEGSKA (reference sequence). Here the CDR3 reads CSARVGVGTGQPQHF. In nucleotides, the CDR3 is TGCAGTGCTAGAGTCGGTGTGGGAACGGGTCAGCCCCAGCATTTT.

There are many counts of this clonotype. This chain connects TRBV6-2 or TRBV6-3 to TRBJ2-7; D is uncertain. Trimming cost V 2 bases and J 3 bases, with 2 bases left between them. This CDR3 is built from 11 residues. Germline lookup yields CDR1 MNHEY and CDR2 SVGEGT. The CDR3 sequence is CASSYIYEQYF. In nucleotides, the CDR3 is TGTGCCAGCAGTTACATCTACGAGCAGTACTTC.

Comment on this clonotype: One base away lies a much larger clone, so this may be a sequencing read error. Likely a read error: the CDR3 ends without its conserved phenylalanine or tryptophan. CDR3 sequence (DNA): TGCAGCGTTGTTGTGGGAGGGCCTTCCTACGAGCAGTACTAC. Its translation is CSVVVGGPSYEQYY. The gene calls are TRBV29-1 and TRBJ2-7; 7 bases agree with TRBD2. This CDR3 is 14 amino acids long. Germline lookup yields CDR1 SQVTM and CDR2 ANQGSEA. Germline trimming cut 4 bases from V and 1 base from J; bases unmatched to any gene: 7.

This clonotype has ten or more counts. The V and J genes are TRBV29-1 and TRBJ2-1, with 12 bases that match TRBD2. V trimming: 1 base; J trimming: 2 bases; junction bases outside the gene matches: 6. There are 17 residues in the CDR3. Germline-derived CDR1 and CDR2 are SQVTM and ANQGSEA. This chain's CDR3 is CSVEGTSGRIAYNEQFF. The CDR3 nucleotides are TGCAGCGTTGAAGGAACTAGCGGGAGGATTGCCTACAATGAGCAGTTCTTC.

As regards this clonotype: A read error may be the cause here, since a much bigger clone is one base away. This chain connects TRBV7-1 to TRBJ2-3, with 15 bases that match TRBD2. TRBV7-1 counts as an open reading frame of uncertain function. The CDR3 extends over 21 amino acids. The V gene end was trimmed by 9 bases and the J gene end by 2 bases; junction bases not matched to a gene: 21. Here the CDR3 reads CARSRRGLAGGPRTATDTQYF. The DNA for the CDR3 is TGTGCCAGGAGCCGCAGAGGACTAGCGGGAGGGCCACGTACTGCCACAGATACGCAGTATTTT.

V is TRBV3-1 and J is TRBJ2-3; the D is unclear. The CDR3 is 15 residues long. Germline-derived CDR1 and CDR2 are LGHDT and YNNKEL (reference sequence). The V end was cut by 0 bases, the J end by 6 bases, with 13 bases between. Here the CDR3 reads CASSQEDLPRDTQYF. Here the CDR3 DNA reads TGTGCCAGCAGCCAAGAGGACCTGCCCCGGGATACGCAGTATTTT.

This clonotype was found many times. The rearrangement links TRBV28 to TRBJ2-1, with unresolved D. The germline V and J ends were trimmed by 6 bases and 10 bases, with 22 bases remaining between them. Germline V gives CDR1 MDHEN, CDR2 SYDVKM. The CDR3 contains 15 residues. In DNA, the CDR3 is TGTGCCAGCAGCCTCCCCGGTCCCCAAGCCGGGGAGCAGTTCTTC. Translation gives CASSLPGPQAGEQFF.

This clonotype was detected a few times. CDR3 sequence: CASSQEVAVLGEQYF. The CDR3 bases are TGCGCCAGCAGCCAAGAGGTAGCGGTCCTAGGGGAGCAGTACTTC. The chain uses TRBV4-3 and TRBJ2-7, with D maybe TRBD2 (6 bases). Germline V gives CDR1 LGHNA, CDR2 YSLEER. V was cut by 0 bases and J by 7 bases, with 16 bases left in between. The CDR3 consists of 15 residues.

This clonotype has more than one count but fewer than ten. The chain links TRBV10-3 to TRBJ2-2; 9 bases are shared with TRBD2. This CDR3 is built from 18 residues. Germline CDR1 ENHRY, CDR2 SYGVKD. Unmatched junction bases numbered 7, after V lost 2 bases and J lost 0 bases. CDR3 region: CAISERGLAGSNTGELFF. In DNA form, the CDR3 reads TGTGCCATCAGTGAGAGGGGACTAGCAGGTTCGAACACCGGGGAGCTGTTTTTT.

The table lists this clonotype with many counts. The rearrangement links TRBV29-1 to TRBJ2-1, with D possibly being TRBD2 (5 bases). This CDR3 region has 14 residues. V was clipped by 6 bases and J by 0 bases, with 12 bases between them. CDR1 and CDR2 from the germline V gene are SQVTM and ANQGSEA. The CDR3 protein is CSVLSASSYNEQFF. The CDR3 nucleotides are TGCAGCGTCCTTAGCGCGAGCTCCTACAATGAGCAGTTCTTC.

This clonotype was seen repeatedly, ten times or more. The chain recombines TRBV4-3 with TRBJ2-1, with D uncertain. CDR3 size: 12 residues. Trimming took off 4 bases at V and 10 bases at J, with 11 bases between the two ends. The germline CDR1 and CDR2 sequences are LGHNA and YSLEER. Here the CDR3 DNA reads TGCGCCAGCAGCCGCAACTTGGACGAGCAGTTCTTC. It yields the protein CASSRNLDEQFF.